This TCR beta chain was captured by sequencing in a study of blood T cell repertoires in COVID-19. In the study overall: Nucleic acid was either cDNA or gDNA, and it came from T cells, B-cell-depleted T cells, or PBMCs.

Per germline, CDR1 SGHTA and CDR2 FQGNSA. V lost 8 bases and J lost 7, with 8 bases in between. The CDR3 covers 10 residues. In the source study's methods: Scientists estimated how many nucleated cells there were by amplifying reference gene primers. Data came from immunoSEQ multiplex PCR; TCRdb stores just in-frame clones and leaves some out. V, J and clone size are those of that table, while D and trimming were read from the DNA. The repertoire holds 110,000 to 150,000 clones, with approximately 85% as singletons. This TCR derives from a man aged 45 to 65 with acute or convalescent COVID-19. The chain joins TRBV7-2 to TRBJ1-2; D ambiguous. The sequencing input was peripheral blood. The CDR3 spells CASRSFGYTF. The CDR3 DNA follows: TGTGCCAGCCGGTCATTTGGCTACACCTTC.